This T cell receptor (beta chain) was observed in a study of shared clonotypes between healthy human individuals. Notes on the study in general: Non-shared clonotypes displayed generation probabilities falling below those of clonotypes present in all four donors.

Libraries were prepared by immunoSEQ multiplex PCR; TCRdb keeps only in-frame clonotypes and omits some of them. The table has about 2.2 million clones, under 95% seen once. Trimming stripped 1 base from V and 4 bases from J, with 11 bases between. The germline V gene encodes CDR1 SGHTA and CDR2 FQGNSA. The CDR3 extends over 15 amino acids. About this clone itself: Its antigen is as yet unknown.

The naive CD8 subset, CD45RO-negative cells positively selected for CCR7, excluded terminally differentiated effector memory CD45RA+ cells. The chain employs TRBV7-2 and TRBJ1-5; a weak D match, TRBD1 (5 bases). The receptor was derived from a man younger than 35 in good health. Some clones in this sample may be carry-over from other donors' samples. The sample taken for sequencing was naive CD8+ T cells from PBMCs. CDR3 DNA sequence: TGTGCCAGCAGCTTAGTCCGGGGGGTTAATCAGCCCCAGCATTTT. Its protein is CASSLVRGVNQPQHF.